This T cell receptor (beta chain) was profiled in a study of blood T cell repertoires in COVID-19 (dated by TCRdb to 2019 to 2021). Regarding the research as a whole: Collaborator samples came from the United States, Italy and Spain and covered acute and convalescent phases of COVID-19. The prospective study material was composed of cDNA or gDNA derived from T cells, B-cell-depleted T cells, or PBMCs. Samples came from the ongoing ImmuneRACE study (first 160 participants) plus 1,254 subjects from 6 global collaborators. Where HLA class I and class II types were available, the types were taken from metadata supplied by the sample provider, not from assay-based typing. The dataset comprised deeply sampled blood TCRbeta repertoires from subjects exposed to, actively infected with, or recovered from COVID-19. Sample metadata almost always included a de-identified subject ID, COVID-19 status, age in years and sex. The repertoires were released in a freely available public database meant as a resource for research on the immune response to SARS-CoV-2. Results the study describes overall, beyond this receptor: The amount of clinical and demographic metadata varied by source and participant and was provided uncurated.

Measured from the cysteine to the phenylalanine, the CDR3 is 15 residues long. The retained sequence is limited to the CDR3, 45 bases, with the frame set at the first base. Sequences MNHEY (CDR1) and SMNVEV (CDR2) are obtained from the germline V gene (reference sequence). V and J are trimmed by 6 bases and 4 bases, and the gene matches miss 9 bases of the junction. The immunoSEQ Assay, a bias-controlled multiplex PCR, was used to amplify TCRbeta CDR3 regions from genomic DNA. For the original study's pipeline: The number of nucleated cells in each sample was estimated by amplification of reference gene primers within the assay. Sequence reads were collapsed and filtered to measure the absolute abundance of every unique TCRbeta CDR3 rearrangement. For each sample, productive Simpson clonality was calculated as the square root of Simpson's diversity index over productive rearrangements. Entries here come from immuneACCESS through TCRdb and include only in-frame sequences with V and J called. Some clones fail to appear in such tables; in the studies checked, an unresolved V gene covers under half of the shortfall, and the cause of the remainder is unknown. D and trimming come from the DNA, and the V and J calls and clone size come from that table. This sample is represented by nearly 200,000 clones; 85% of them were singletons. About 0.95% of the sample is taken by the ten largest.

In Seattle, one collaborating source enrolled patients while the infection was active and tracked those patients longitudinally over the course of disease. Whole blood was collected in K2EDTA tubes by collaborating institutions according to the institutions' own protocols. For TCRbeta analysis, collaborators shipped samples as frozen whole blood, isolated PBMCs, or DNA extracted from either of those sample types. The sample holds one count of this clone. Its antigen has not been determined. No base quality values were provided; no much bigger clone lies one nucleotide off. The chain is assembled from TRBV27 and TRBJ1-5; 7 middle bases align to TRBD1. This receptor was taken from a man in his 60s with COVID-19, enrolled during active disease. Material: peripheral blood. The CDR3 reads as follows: CASRPYDRENQPQHF. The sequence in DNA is TGTGCCAGCAGACCCTATGACAGGGAAAATCAGCCCCAGCATTTT.